This note documents a single T cell receptor (beta chain) sequence. What it binds is not known. Trimming at V came to 4 bases and at J to 4 bases, leaving 7 bases not matched to a gene. This CDR3 spans 15 amino acids. The germline V gene has CDR1 SGDLS and CDR2 YYNGEE. This sample is drawn from a study of cytomegalovirus exposure and HLA in healthy donors. Whole-study results and caveats: With high specificity and sensitivity, the classifier reportedly diagnosed cytomegalovirus status. Researchers counted roughly 150 TCR beta chains as cytomegalovirus-associated.

Primers for the PCR totalled 60 Vbeta and 13 Jbeta. Sequencing was performed with immunoSEQ multiplex PCR; in TCRdb, only in-frame clones are kept and a portion is missing. The sample lists about 180,000 clones, roughly 80% seen once, with around 7.3% in the top ten. Nominal health characterized the donors when sampled, though unrecorded immune exposures were likely. What was sequenced was PBMCs. The TCR sequence derives from a man under 40 in good health and CMV-seropositive. V gene TRBV9 combines with J gene TRBJ2-3; 9 nucleotides line up with TRBD2. The chain's CDR3 is CASSLSGGSSDTQYF. CDR3 sequence (DNA): TGTGCCAGCAGCCTTAGCGGGGGTTCGTCAGATACGCAGTATTTT.